The 3 T cell receptor beta chains reported below all come from one sample, sequenced in a study of T-cell memory formation after mild COVID-19. TCRdb ran MiXCR on the 5' RACE reads and lists one entry per CDR3 protein. The data contain roughly 99,000 distinct CDR3 sequences, 13% to 15% of them singletons. Sequenced input: PBMCs or a T cell subset sorted from them (not recorded which). The receptors here all came from a man aged 18 to 30 who had mild COVID-19 (a few samples of this study predate the infection). Cell type and time point are not known.

This clonotype was recorded many times. The chain combines TRBV29-1 with TRBJ2-7; the D gene is possibly TRBD1 (6 bases). CDR3 length: 15 residues. With 2 bases removed from V and 3 bases from J, the gap between germline ends came to 17 bases. The germline V gene encodes CDR1 SQVTM and CDR2 ANQGSEA. CDR3 amino acids: CSVEKVVGGHYEQYF. The CDR3 nucleotides read TGCAGCGTTGAAAAGGTGGTAGGGGGTCACTACGAGCAGTACTTC.

This clonotype appeared a few times. The rearrangement links TRBV10-2 to TRBJ1-2; D not resolved. Germline loops: CDR1 WSHSY, CDR2 SAAADI. This CDR3 is built from 14 residues. Trimming took off 0 bases at V and 2 bases at J, with 7 bases between the two ends. Here the CDR3 reads CASSESSVNYGYTF. As DNA, the CDR3 is TGCGCCAGCAGTGAGTCTAGTGTAAACTATGGCTACACCTTC.

The rearrangement uses TRBV4-1 and TRBJ2-2, with D maybe TRBD1 (5 bases). The CDR3 length is 15 residues. The V and J ends lost 3 bases and 6 bases respectively, with 14 bases between them. Germline CDR1 reads MGHRA; CDR2 reads YSYEKL. DNA of the CDR3: TGCGCCAGCAGCCACAGGGATGGTACCCCCGGGGAGCTGTTTTTT. Translating gives CASSHRDGTPGELFF.